This TCR beta chain stems from a study of cytomegalovirus exposure and HLA in healthy donors. The junction had 4 bases not matched to a gene; V was cut back by 4 bases and J by 4 bases. Germline lookup yields CDR1 MDHEN and CDR2 SYDVKM. The CDR3 totals 14 residues. The PCR contained 60 Vbeta and 13 Jbeta primers. Using immunoSEQ multiplex PCR, the repertoire was profiled, and TCRdb retains in-frame clones only, with some absent. The sample totals tens of thousands of clones. About this clone itself: The antigen remains undetermined.

The study's findings and limits: Some V segments (TRBV6-2 and TRBV6-3 among them) were excluded as indistinguishable. The authors enumerated 150 to 200 TCR beta chains as linked to cytomegalovirus.

The chain is built from TRBV28 and TRBJ1-2; TRBD1 matches at 9 bases. The TCR originated in a woman aged 35 to 49 in good health and CMV-seropositive. Sequencing input: PBMCs. DNA for the CDR3: TGTGCCAGCAGTTGGACAGGGGAAGCCTATGGCTACACCTTC. Translating gives CASSWTGEAYGYTF.